These 13 T cell receptor beta chains share one sample of origin, sequenced in a study of CD8+ T cells in alopecia areata. Extracted RNA was reverse transcribed into cDNA, the sequencing template. TCRdb's copy holds only in-frame clones and misses some; the assay was immunoSEQ multiplex PCR. The table shows about 180,000 clones, with about 60% occurring only once. This sample comprised CD4+ T cells sorted from blood, obtained at week 0. The receptors come from a human donor with alopecia areata.

This rearrangement joins TRBV6-4 to TRBJ2-2, with D possibly being TRBD1 (7 bases). The V gene's germline CDR1 is MRHNA and CDR2 SNTAGT. Trimming removed 2 bases from V and 6 bases from J, with 10 bases in between. The CDR3 is 14 residues long. CDR3 nucleotide sequence: TGTGCCAGCAGTGACCAGGGGGGCGCCGGGGAGCTGTTTTTT. Translation gives CASSDQGGAGELFF.

This clone has just one count. Here the CDR3 reads CAWSVLDFLQPQHF. The CDR3 coding sequence is TGTGCCTGGAGTGTACTGGACTTTTTACAGCCCCAGCATTTT. V is TRBV30 and J is TRBJ1-5; D uncertain. Trimming removed 0 bases at V and 7 bases at J, with 13 bases between. The germline CDR1 and CDR2 sequences are GTSNPN and SVGIG (reference sequence). CDR3 length equals 14 residues.

V gene TRBV5-6 combines with J gene TRBJ2-3, with a possible D match to TRBD2 (6 bases). The germline V gene has CDR1 SGHDT and CDR2 YYEEEE. V was trimmed by 1 base and J by 5 bases, leaving 8 bases between them. The CDR3 is made up of 13 amino acids. The CDR3 DNA reads TGTGCCAGCAGCTTGTGGGGACTAGATACGCAGTATTTT. Translating gives CASSLWGLDTQYF.

The chain links TRBV2 to TRBJ1-4; 7 nucleotides match TRBD1. The CDR3 runs to 13 residues. Germline loops: CDR1 SNHLY, CDR2 FYNNEI. Germline trimming cut 7 bases from V and 8 bases from J; bases unmatched to any gene: 7. The CDR3 coding sequence is TGTGCCAGCATTGGAGCAGGGGGAGAAAAACTGTTTTTT. Its translation: CASIGAGGEKLFF.

The CDR3 here is CSVGGRGASGANVLTF. CDR3 DNA sequence: TGCAGCGTTGGGGGCAGGGGAGCCTCTGGGGCCAACGTCCTGACTTTC. The chain recombines TRBV29-1 with TRBJ2-6, with TRBD1 as a possible D gene (6 bases). Germline values: CDR1 SQVTM, CDR2 ANQGSEA. The CDR3 is 16 amino acids. V gave up 4 bases and J gave up 0 bases, with 13 bases separating them.

This clone showed up just a few times. This chain links TRBV30 with TRBJ2-1; D gene ambiguous. Germline values: CDR1 GTSNPN, CDR2 SVGIG (reference sequence). Trimming cost V 7 bases and J 0 bases, with 10 bases left between them. The CDR3 sequence is 13 residues long. In nucleotides, the CDR3 is TGTGCCTCCCGGCCAGCCTCCTACAATGAGCAGTTCTTC. Its translation is CASRPASYNEQFF.

The rearrangement links TRBV25-1 to TRBJ2-7; a weak D match, TRBD1 (6 bases). Trimming cost V 11 bases and J 2 bases, with 13 bases left between them. The CDR3 contains 12 residues. From germline, CDR1 is MGHDK and CDR2 SYGVNS. This CDR3 is CAATDSTYEQYF. In DNA form, the CDR3 reads TGTGCCGCTACGGACAGCACCTACGAGCAGTACTTC.

This clone is labeled medium-sized (0.01 to 0.1%). V gene TRBV6-5 combines with J gene TRBJ2-7; TRBD2 might be the D (5 bases). Looked up from germline, CDR1 is MNHEY and CDR2 is SVGAGI. Trimming took off 10 bases at V and 2 bases at J, with 18 bases between the two ends. The CDR3 is 14 residues long. The CDR3 loop reads CATKRWAEAYEQYF. CDR3 bases: TGTGCCACGAAGAGATGGGCGGAGGCCTACGAGCAGTACTTC.

This clone was observed once. The chain carries TRBV30 and TRBJ1-5, with 7 nucleotides matching TRBD1. The germline V gene encodes CDR1 GTSNPN and CDR2 SVGIG (reference sequence). The CDR3 totals 13 residues. Losses at the gene ends were 2 bases for V and 5 bases for J; bases not matched to a gene: 3. The CDR3 spells CAWSQGVYQPQHF. The CDR3 DNA follows: TGTGCCTGGAGTCAGGGGGTGTATCAGCCCCAGCATTTT.

The V gene is TRBV30, the J gene TRBJ1-1; unclear D gene. The CDR3 is made up of 14 amino acids. Germline lookup yields CDR1 GTSNPN and CDR2 SVGIG (reference sequence). This CDR3 is CSISAWNANTEAFF. As DNA, the CDR3 is TGTTCCATATCCGCTTGGAATGCGAACACTGAAGCTTTCTTT.

This clone has more than one count but fewer than ten. The chain couples TRBV29-1 to TRBJ1-2, with 8 bases lining up with TRBD1. With 2 bases clipped from V and 4 bases from J, the junction kept 0 bases outside the gene matches. The CDR3 extends over 12 amino acids. Germline V gene sequence: CDR1 SQVTM, CDR2 ANQGSEA. As DNA, the CDR3 is TGCAGCGTTGAAACAGGGGGCTATGGCTACACCTTC. This encodes CSVETGGYGYTF.

The rearrangement joins TRBV11-2 to TRBJ2-5, with 7 bases aligning to TRBD1. J lost 2 bases, V lost 5 bases, and 8 bases had no gene match. The germline V gene has CDR1 SGHAT and CDR2 FQNNGV. The CDR3 has 15 residues. The CDR3 sequence is CASSPRQGIQETQYF. Here the CDR3 DNA reads TGTGCCAGCAGCCCTCGACAGGGTATACAAGAGACCCAGTACTTC. Drawing the rest from reference TRBV11-2 and TRBJ2-5, the complete variable domain is EAGVAQSPRYKIIEKRQSVAFWCNPISGHATLYWYQQILGQGPKLLIQFQNNGVVDDSQLPKDRFSAERLKGVDSTLKIQPAKLEDSAVYLCASSPRQGIQETQYFGPGTRLLVL.

Concerning this clone itself: This specimen includes other DNA sequences encoding the same CDR3. The chain is built from TRBV7-2 and TRBJ1-1, with unresolved D. There are 13 residues in the CDR3. Per the germline V gene, CDR1 is SGHTA and CDR2 is FQGNSA. V was trimmed by 4 bases and J by 1 base, leaving 7 bases between them. The CDR3 protein is CASSSLRNTEAFF. The DNA for the CDR3 is TGTGCCAGCAGCTCTCTCAGGAACACTGAAGCTTTCTTT.